Shown below are 4 T cell receptor beta chains from a single sample sequenced in a study of cytomegalovirus exposure and HLA in healthy donors. Sequenced by immunoSEQ multiplex PCR; TCRdb stores in-frame clones only, minus some. Seen here are about 82,000 clones, more than 85% observed once, and the top ten hold about 0.7%. Sequenced material: PBMCs. The receptor source for this set is a young man in good health and CMV-seronegative.

The chain combines TRBV11-3 with TRBJ1-2, with D perhaps TRBD1 (6 bases). The CDR3 loop spans 13 amino acids. V was shortened by 4 bases and J by 4 bases, with 10 bases between the two germline ends. Germline CDR1 and CDR2: SGHNT and YENEEA. CDR3 DNA sequence: TGTGCCAGCAGCTCGACAGGACTCTATGGCTACACCTTC. Translated: CASSSTGLYGYTF.

This clone appeared a single time. The chain is built from TRBV29-1 and TRBJ1-2; possibly TRBD1 for D (6 bases). The CDR3 loop spans 14 amino acids. V gave up 7 bases and J gave up 0 bases, with 15 bases separating them. CDR1 is SQVTM, CDR2 ANQGSEA, per germline. The CDR3, as DNA: TGCAGCGCCAATCGGGGGGGCCCTAACTATGGCTACACCTTC. Amino acids: CSANRGGPNYGYTF.

V gene TRBV5-5 combines with J gene TRBJ2-1; weak D call: TRBD1 (5 bases). There are 13 residues in the CDR3. V was cut by 4 bases and J by 8 bases, with 13 bases left in between. Germline V gives CDR1 SGHKS, CDR2 YYEKEE (reference sequence). The CDR3 loop is CASSPTGSHEQFF. In DNA form, the CDR3 reads TGTGCCAGCAGCCCAACAGGAAGCCATGAGCAGTTCTTC.

The rearrangement joins TRBV12-5 to TRBJ1-2; TRBD1 agrees at 8 bases. Germline CDR1 and CDR2: LGHNT and FRNRAP. CDR3 length equals 15 residues. The J segment lost 2 bases and the V segment lost 4 bases, leaving 6 bases of the junction unmatched. CDR3 in amino acids: CASGSGQGRNYGYTF. CDR3 nucleotide sequence: TGTGCTAGTGGTTCAGGACAGGGCCGAAACTATGGCTACACCTTC. Full variable domain (remainder filled in from reference TRBV12-5 and TRBJ1-2): DARVTQTPRHKVTEMGQEVTMRCQPILGHNTVFWYRQTMMQGLELLAYFRNRAPLDDSGMPKDRFSAEMPDATLATLKIQPSEPRDSAVYFCASGSGQGRNYGYTFGSGTRLTVV.